These T cell receptor beta chains were read from a single sample in a study of human T cells and chemical hapten exposure. TCRdb independently ran MiXCR on the RACE reads; one entry per CDR3 protein. This sample has more than 90,000 distinct CDR3 sequences; roughly 11% occur once, and the top ten carry 3.2%. Sequenced here: whole blood, sampled in connection with sensitization to the hapten diphenylcyclopropenone (DPC). These TCRs come from a woman aged 35 to 49 with alopecia areata. Some clones in this sample may be carry-over from other donors' samples. Each CDR3 is given with its conserved first and last residue. The order of the fields is D gene, V gene, clone size, J gene, CDR3 DNA, CDR3 protein. The D gene is left open where the match is weak. Clone size is not always given. Where it is, it says once, few, many or a class for expanded clones.

d_gene: -; v_gene: TRBV5-1; abundance: many; j_gene: TRBJ2-6; CDR3nt: TGCGCCTTTTTCGCCTCCTCTACGGATGGGGCCAACGTCCTGACTTTC; CDR3aa: CAFFASSTDGANVLTF
d_gene: TRBD2; v_gene: TRBV7-9; abundance: many; j_gene: TRBJ2-3; CDR3nt: TGTGCCAGCAGCTTGCAGACTAGCGGAGGCACAGATACGCAGTATTTT; CDR3aa: CASSLQTSGGTDTQYF
d_gene: -; v_gene: TRBV18; abundance: -; j_gene: TRBJ1-2; CDR3nt: TGTGCCAGCTCACCAGACCATGGCTACACCTTC; CDR3aa: CASSPDHGYTF
d_gene: TRBD2; v_gene: TRBV6-4; abundance: few; j_gene: TRBJ2-1; CDR3nt: TGTGCCAGCAGTGACACTTCTAGCGGTTACAATGAGCAGTTCTTC; CDR3aa: CASSDTSSGYNEQFF
d_gene: TRBD1; v_gene: TRBV2; abundance: -; j_gene: TRBJ1-2; CDR3nt: TGTGCCAGCAGGGACTCTGTAGGGACAGGCGGGGGCTACACCTTC; CDR3aa: CASRDSVGTGGGYTF
d_gene: TRBD1; v_gene: TRBV7-2; abundance: -; j_gene: TRBJ1-1; CDR3nt: TGTGCCAGCAGCTTAGTGGGCAGGCCAGGGGGTAAGAACACTGAAGCTTTCTTT; CDR3aa: CASSLVGRPGGKNTEAFF
d_gene: -; v_gene: TRBV29-1; abundance: few; j_gene: TRBJ2-5; CDR3nt: TGCAGCGCAGGGGCCACACAAGAGACCCAGTACTTC; CDR3aa: CSAGATQETQYF
d_gene: -; v_gene: TRBV7-8; abundance: many; j_gene: TRBJ2-1; CDR3nt: TGTGCCAGCAGCTTAGGTCAGTACTTTGAGCAGTTCTTC; CDR3aa: CASSLGQYFEQFF
d_gene: TRBD1; v_gene: TRBV30; abundance: many; j_gene: TRBJ1-2; CDR3nt: TGTGCCTGGAGTGTAGGTCCAGGGGGGAACTATGGCTACACCTTC; CDR3aa: CAWSVGPGGNYGYTF
d_gene: -; v_gene: TRBV19; abundance: many; j_gene: TRBJ2-1; CDR3nt: TGTGCCAGTACCCCCCGGGCCAACAATGAGCAGTTCTTC; CDR3aa: CASTPRANNEQFF